The clone carrying this TCR beta chain has only a few counts. Its target is not known. This sample was included in a study of T cell responses to AZD1222 COVID-19 vaccine. Study details: Analysis merged second doses at about 4 or about 12 weeks.

TCRdb's copy holds only in-frame clones and misses some; the assay was immunoSEQ multiplex PCR. Here the sample spans 100,000 or so clones, approximately 87% being singletons. Study-wide results and limits: AZD1222 recipients seropositive at baseline numbered only five to seven. At 160-218 and 743-854, vaccine-associated CD4 TCRs were dominant, and they spanned spike.

The specimen was peripheral blood, collected on day 0 of AZD1222 vaccination. The sequence derives from an adult in good health.

The CDR3 DNA reads as TGTGCCAGCAGCCTCAGGCGTCCCGGGCCGTCTAATGAAAAACTGTTTTTT. It encodes CASSLRRPGPSNEKLFF. The chain joins TRBV3-1 (or the pseudogene TRBV3-2) to TRBJ1-4; no clear D gene. In germline, CDR1 is LGHDT, CDR2 YNNKEL (reference sequence). V gave up 4 bases and J gave up 3 bases, with 18 bases separating them. This CDR3 has 17 amino acids.